The entry below gives a single T cell receptor beta chain sequence along with its context. Investigators reverse transcribed all isolated RNA, so they sequenced expressed TCRB transcripts. Method: immunoSEQ multiplex PCR; TCRdb's copy keeps in-frame clones and lacks some. The sample lists some 410,000 clones, about 14% occurring once. Over 98% purity was reached by all sorted populations. The CDR3 is 11 amino acids. V lost 8 bases and J lost 1, with 8 bases in between. The germline CDR1 and CDR2 sequences are DFQATT and SNEGSKA (reference sequence). The sample belongs to a study of beta chain features in type 1 diabetes.

The source is a man aged 30 to 45 in good health. The chain employs TRBV20-1 and TRBJ2-5, with D unresolved. The material sequenced was naive CD4+ T cells from blood. The CDR3 nucleotides read TGCAGTTTTACAGTCCAAGAGACCCAGTACTTC. Protein: CSFTVQETQYF.